Sequencing of this TCR beta chain was carried out in a study of T-cell memory formation after mild COVID-19. Study-wide context: Largely donor-specific sequence clusters came from a couple of donors. Overall study findings and caveats: Contracting clones localized mainly to CM and EM when CD4+ and mainly to EMRA when CD8+. Clones that contracted from day 15 to 85 had balanced CD4/CD8; later expanders were CD4+ biased.

Turning to this clonotype: The antigen is not known.

Looked up from germline, CDR1 is LGHNA and CDR2 is YSLEER. CDR3 length: 14 amino acids. V dropped 1 base and J dropped 2 bases, with 8 bases sitting between them. A 5'RACE reaction primed in the constant segment made cDNA libraries of TCR alpha and TCR beta, and these carried sample barcodes and UMIs. TCRdb ran MiXCR on the 5' RACE reads and lists one entry per CDR3 protein. The sample lists 350,000 to 500,000 distinct CDR3 sequences; about 22% were seen once. Sequenced sample: PBMCs or a T cell subset sorted from them (not recorded which). This clonotype was obtained from an adult woman who had mild COVID-19 (a few samples of this study predate the infection). Cell type and time point are not known. The chain couples TRBV4-3 to TRBJ1-2; D not certain. As DNA, the CDR3 is TGCGCCAGCAGCCAAGTACCCCAAAACTATGGCTACACCTTC. Amino acids: CASSQVPQNYGYTF.